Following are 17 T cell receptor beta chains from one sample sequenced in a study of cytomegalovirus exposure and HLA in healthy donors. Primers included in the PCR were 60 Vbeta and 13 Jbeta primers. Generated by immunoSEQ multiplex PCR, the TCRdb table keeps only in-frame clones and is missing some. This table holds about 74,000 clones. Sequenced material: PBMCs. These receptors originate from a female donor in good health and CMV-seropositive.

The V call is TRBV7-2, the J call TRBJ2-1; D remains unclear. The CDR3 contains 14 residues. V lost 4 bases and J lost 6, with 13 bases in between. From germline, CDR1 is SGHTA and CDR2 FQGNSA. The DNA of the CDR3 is TGTGCCAGCAGCTCCCTACCTCTCCCCAATGAGCAGTTCTTC. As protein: CASSSLPLPNEQFF.

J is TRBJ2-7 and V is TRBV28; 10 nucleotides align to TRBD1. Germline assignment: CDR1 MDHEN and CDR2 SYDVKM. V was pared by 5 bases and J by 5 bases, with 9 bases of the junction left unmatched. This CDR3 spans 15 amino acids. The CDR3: CASSPPGTGDHEQYF. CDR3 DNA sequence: TGTGCCAGCAGTCCACCCGGGACAGGGGACCACGAGCAGTACTTC. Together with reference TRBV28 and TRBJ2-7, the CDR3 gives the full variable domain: DVKVTQSSRYLVKRTGEKVFLECVQDMDHENMFWYRQDPGLGLRLIYFSYDVKMKEKGDIPEGYSVSREKKERFSLILESASTNQTSMYLCASSPPGTGDHEQYFGPGTRLTVT.

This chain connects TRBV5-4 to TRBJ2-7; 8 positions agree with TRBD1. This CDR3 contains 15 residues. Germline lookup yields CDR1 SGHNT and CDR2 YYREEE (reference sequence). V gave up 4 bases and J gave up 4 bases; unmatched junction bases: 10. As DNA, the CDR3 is TGTGCCAGCAGCCTAGACAGGGGATGGGCTTACGAGCAGTACTTC. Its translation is CASSLDRGWAYEQYF.

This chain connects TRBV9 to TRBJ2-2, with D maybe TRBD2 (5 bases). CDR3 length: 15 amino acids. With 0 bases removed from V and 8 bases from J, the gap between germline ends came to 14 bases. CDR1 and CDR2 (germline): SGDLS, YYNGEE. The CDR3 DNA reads TGTGCCAGCAGCGTAGATCCAGGCCGGAGGGGGGAGCTGTTTTTT. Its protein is CASSVDPGRRGELFF.

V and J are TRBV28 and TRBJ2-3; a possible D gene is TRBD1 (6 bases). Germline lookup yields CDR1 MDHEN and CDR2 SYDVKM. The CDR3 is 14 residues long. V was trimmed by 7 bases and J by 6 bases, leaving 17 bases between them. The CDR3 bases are TGTGCCAGCACAACAGGGTGGGGTCGCGATACGCAGTATTTT. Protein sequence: CASTTGWGRDTQYF. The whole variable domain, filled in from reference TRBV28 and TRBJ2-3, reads DVKVTQSSRYLVKRTGEKVFLECVQDMDHENMFWYRQDPGLGLRLIYFSYDVKMKEKGDIPEGYSVSREKKERFSLILESASTNQTSMYLCASTTGWGRDTQYFGPGTRLTVL.

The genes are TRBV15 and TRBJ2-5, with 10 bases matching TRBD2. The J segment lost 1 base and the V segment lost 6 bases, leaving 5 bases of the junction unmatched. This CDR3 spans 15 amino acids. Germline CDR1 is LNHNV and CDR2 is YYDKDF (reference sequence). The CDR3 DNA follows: TGTGCCACCAGTATCGGACTAGCGGTCCAAGAGACCCAGTACTTC. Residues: CATSIGLAVQETQYF.

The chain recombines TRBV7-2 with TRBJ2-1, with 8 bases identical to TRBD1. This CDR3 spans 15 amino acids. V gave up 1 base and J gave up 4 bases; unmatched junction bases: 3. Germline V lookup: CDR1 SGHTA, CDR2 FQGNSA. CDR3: CASSLVRGRYNEQFF. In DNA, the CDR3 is TGTGCCAGCAGCTTAGTCAGGGGGCGATACAATGAGCAGTTCTTC.

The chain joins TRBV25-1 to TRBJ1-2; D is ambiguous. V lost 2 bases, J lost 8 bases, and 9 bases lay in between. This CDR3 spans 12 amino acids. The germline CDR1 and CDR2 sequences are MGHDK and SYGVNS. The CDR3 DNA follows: TGTGCCAGCAGTGAAGGTCTCCGGGGCTACACCTTC. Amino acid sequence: CASSEGLRGYTF.

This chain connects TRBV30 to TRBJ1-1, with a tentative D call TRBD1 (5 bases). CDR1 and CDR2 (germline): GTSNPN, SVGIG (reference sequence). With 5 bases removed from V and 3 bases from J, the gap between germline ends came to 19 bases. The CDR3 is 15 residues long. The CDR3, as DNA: TGTGCCTGGTTACCCGGGACGGGGAGGGACACTGAAGCTTTCTTT. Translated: CAWLPGTGRDTEAFF.

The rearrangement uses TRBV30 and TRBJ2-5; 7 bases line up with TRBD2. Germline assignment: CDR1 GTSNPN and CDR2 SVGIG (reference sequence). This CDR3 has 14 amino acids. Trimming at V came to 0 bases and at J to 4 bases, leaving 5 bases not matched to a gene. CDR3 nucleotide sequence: TGTGCCTGGAGTGTAGTTGGGGGGGGAGAGACCCAGTACTTC. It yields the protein CAWSVVGGGETQYF. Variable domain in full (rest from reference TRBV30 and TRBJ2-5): SQTIHQWPATLVQPVGSPLSLECTVEGTSNPNLYWYRQAAGRGLQLLFYSVGIGQISSEVPQNLSASRPQDRQFILSSKKLLLSDSGFYLCAWSVVGGGETQYFGPGTRLLVL.

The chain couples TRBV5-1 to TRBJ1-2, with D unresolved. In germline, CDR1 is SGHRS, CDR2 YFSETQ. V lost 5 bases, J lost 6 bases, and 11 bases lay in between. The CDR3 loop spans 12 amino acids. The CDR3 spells CASRAERDGYTF. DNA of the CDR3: TGCGCCAGCAGGGCAGAGCGCGATGGCTACACCTTC.

This chain's CDR3 is CASLGSTGGIDTQYF. DNA for the CDR3: TGTGCCAGCCTAGGCTCGACAGGGGGGATAGATACGCAGTATTTT. The chain couples TRBV28 to TRBJ2-3; 9 bases fit TRBD1. The CDR3 has 15 residues. CDR1 is MDHEN, CDR2 SYDVKM, per germline. The trim removed 8 bases at V and 5 bases at J, leaving 11 bases unmatched.

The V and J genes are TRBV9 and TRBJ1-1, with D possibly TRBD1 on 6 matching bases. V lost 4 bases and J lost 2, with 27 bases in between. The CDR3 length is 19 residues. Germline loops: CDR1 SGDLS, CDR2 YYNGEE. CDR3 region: CASSHPIGGPEHINTEAFF. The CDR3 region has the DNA TGTGCCAGCAGCCACCCCATCGGGGGGCCGGAACATATTAACACTGAAGCTTTCTTT.

The CDR3 spells CATSRSRGGGYEQYF. For the CDR3, the DNA is TGTGCCACCAGCAGATCCCGGGGAGGGGGCTACGAGCAGTACTTC. V and J are TRBV15 and TRBJ2-7; TRBD2 is a possible D gene (7 bases). CDR1 is LNHNV, CDR2 YYDKDF, per germline (reference sequence). The V end lost 2 bases, the J end lost 3 bases, and 14 bases lay between the germline ends. CDR3 length: 15 residues.

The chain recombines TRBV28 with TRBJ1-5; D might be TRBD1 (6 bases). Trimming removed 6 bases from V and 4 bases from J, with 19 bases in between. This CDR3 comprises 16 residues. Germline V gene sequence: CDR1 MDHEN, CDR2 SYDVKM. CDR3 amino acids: CASSSPQGSGNQPQHF. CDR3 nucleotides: TGTGCCAGCAGCTCCCCCCAGGGGTCCGGGAATCAGCCCCAGCATTTT. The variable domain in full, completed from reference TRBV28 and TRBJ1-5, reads DVKVTQSSRYLVKRTGEKVFLECVQDMDHENMFWYRQDPGLGLRLIYFSYDVKMKEKGDIPEGYSVSREKKERFSLILESASTNQTSMYLCASSSPQGSGNQPQHFGDGTRLSIL.

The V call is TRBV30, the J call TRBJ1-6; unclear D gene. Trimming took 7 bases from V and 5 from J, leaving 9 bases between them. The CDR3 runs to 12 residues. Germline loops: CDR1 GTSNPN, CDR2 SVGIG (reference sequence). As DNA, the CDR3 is TGTGCCTCTTCGGAGCATAATTCACCCCTCCACTTT. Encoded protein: CASSEHNSPLHF.

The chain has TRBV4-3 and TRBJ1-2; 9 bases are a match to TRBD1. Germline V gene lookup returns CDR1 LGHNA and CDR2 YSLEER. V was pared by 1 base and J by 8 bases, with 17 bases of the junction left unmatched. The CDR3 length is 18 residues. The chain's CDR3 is CASSQAVGTGSPIEGYTF. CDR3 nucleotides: TGCGCCAGCAGCCAAGCGGTGGGGACAGGGAGCCCCATTGAGGGCTACACCTTC.